This TCR beta chain derives from a study of T cell changes during pregnancy in multiple sclerosis. V lost 3 bases and J lost 5; bases outside the gene matches: 8. The CDR3 totals 15 residues. CDR1 and CDR2 (germline): SGHRS, YFSETQ. Produced via immunoSEQ multiplex PCR; TCRdb's table is partial and in-frame only. Of about 120,000 clones in the sample, approximately 93% are singletons; the top ten hold around 6%. This sequence joins TRBV5-1 and TRBJ2-1; 7 bases are a match to TRBD1. This TCR was sampled from a female donor with multiple sclerosis, enrolled in a pregnancy study. The sequences come from peripheral blood, collected before pregnancy. The CDR3 sequence: CASSYRDSQHNEQFF. The CDR3 DNA sequence: TGCGCCAGCAGCTACCGGGACAGCCAACACAATGAGCAGTTCTTC. The whole variable domain, remainder taken from reference TRBV5-1 and TRBJ2-1, is KAGVTQTPRYLIKTRGQQVTLSCSPISGHRSVSWYQQTPGQGLQFLFEYFSETQRNKGNFPGRFSGRQFSNSRSEMNVSTLELGDSALYLCASSYRDSQHNEQFFGPGTRLTVL.